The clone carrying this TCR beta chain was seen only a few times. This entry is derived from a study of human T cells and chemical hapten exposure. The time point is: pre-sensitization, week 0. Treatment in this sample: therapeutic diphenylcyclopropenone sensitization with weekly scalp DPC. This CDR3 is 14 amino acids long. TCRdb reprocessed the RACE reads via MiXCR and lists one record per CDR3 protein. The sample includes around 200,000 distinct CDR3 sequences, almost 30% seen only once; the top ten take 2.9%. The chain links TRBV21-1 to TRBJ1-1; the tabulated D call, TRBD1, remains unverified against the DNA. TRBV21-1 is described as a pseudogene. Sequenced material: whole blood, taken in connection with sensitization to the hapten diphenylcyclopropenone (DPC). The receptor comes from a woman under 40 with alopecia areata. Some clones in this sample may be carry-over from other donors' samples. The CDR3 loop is CASRPDRGATEAFF. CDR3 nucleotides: TGTGCCAGCAGGCCCGACAGGGGCGCCACTGAAGCTTTCTTT.